This T cell receptor (beta chain) was obtained from a study of PD-1 blockade in classical Hodgkin lymphoma. Method: immunoSEQ multiplex PCR; TCRdb's copy keeps in-frame clones and lacks some. This sample has approximately 44,000 clones; around 64% occur once, and the top ten carry approximately 3%. The CDR3 length is 16 residues. The ends lost 3 bases at V and 0 bases at J; junction bases unmatched: 2. The germline CDR1 and CDR2 sequences are SEHNR and FQNEAQ (reference sequence). Worth noting for this clone: As yet, its antigen is unknown.

Time point noted: cycle 4 day 1 (C4D1), after 6 weeks of nivolumab. Relapse after autologous stem cell transplantation occurred in every patient, and brentuximab vedotin exposure varied. Study-wide findings and caveats: TCR diversity in CD4+, not CD8+, cells rose significantly by C4D1.

The rearrangement links TRBV7-9 to TRBJ2-3, with 11 bases that match TRBD2. Specimen: peripheral blood mononuclear cells (PBMCs), collected before the fourth cycle of nivolumab. This TCR was sampled from a human donor with classical Hodgkin lymphoma. The CDR3 nucleotides read TGTGCCAGCAGCTTGGGACTAGCGGCTAGCACAGATACGCAGTATTTT. Protein: CASSLGLAASTDTQYF.